This T cell receptor (beta chain) is from a study of neoadjuvant anti-PD-1 for oral cavity cancer. Study-wide background: Nivolumab at 3 mg/kg was mostly given biweekly, three to four doses, pre-surgery.

Trimming stripped 8 bases from V and 4 bases from J, with 8 bases between. Germline CDR1 LNHDA, CDR2 SQIVND (reference sequence). This CDR3 is built from 11 residues. Generated by immunoSEQ multiplex PCR, the TCRdb table keeps only in-frame clones and is missing some. The sample lists around 13,000 clones; around three fifths were seen once. This TCR derives from a person aged 35 to 85 with oral cavity squamous cell carcinoma. The J gene is TRBJ1-2, the V gene TRBV19; D remains unclear. The specimen was PBMCs, collected before nivolumab (anti-PD-1) treatment. Written as DNA, the CDR3 is TGTGCCAGTGGTTTAGGCTATGGCTACACCTTC. Translated, it gives CASGLGYGYTF.